A selection of T cell receptor beta chains follows, all from one sample in a study of shared clonotypes between healthy human individuals. Clones were read by immunoSEQ multiplex PCR, and TCRdb kept only the in-frame ones, dropping some. The data hold 170,000 or so clones, with around 63% observed a single time. The source material was memory CD4+ T cells sorted from blood. All receptors derive from a man aged 25 to 45 in good health. Both conserved end residues are part of each CDR3. The order of the fields is J gene, V gene, D gene, clone size, CDR3 DNA, CDR3 protein. The D gene is left open where the match is weak. The size field is filled for only some rows; it gives once, few, many or a size class.

J: TRBJ2-2; V: TRBV12-5; D: NA; size: NA; DNA: TGTGCTAGTGGTTTGGTAGCGGGGAACACCGGGGAGCTGTTTTTT; CDR3: CASGLVAGNTGELFF
J: TRBJ1-1; V: TRBV30; D: NA; size: NA; DNA: TGTGCCTGGAGTTCAGGTCAGCTGAACACTGAAGCTTTCTTT; CDR3: CAWSSGQLNTEAFF
J: TRBJ2-2; V: TRBV5-1; D: NA; size: NA; DNA: TGCGCCAGCAGCTTGGGCGTCGGCAGGGGCCGACTCGGGGAGCTGTTTTTT; CDR3: CASSLGVGRGRLGELFF
J: TRBJ1-5; V: TRBV18; D: NA; size: many; DNA: TGTGCCAGCTCTTACGAGAATCAGCCCCAGCATTTT; CDR3: CASSYENQPQHF
J: TRBJ2-2; V: TRBV6-1; D: NA; size: NA; DNA: TGTGCCAGCAGTGAACCCAGGAACACCGGGGAGCTGTTTTTT; CDR3: CASSEPRNTGELFF
J: TRBJ2-7; V: TRBV4-3; D: TRBD1; size: NA; DNA: TGCGCCAGCAGCCGAGACAGGGACCGGTCCTACGAGCAGTACTTC; CDR3: CASSRDRDRSYEQYF
J: TRBJ2-2; V: TRBV10-3; D: TRBD2; size: NA; DNA: TGTGCCAGCGGGAGGGCGGAAACCGGGGAGCTGTTTTTT; CDR3: CASGRAETGELFF
J: TRBJ1-5; V: TRBV4-1; D: TRBD1; size: NA; DNA: TGCGCCAGCAGCCAAGAAGGGGGACAGGGAGTGAGTGGAGGCAATCAGCCCCAGCATTTT; CDR3: CASSQEGGQGVSGGNQPQHF
J: TRBJ2-2; V: TRBV2; D: TRBD1; size: NA; DNA: TGTGCCAGCAAGGGACAGCCAAACACCGGGGAGCTGTTTTTT; CDR3: CASKGQPNTGELFF
J: TRBJ2-2; V: TRBV5-3; D: NA; size: once; DNA: TGTGCCAGAAGCACAGGGGGAAGCGGGACAAGGAACACCGGGGAGCTGTTTTTT; CDR3: CARSTGGSGTRNTGELFF